One sample yielded the 29 T cell receptor beta chains listed below, sequenced in a study of OX40 agonist ivuxolimab in advanced cancers. Data came from immunoSEQ multiplex PCR; TCRdb stores just in-frame clones and leaves some out. The sample consists of under 80,000 clones, 88% of them appearing once. Sequenced material: CD4+ or CD8+ T cells sorted from blood, taken in a trial of the OX40 agonist ivuxolimab. The receptors derive from an adult with an advanced solid tumor such as melanoma, head and neck, liver or kidney cancer.

V is TRBV5-1 and J is TRBJ1-6; D is uncertain. Trimming pared 5 bases from V and 6 bases from J, leaving 12 bases between. This CDR3 is built from 14 residues. Germline-derived CDR1 and CDR2 are SGHRS and YFSETQ. As DNA, the CDR3 is TGCGCCAGCAGGCCGGGAGGTAGTAATTCACCCCTCCACTTT. As protein: CASRPGGSNSPLHF.

The chain combines TRBV28 with TRBJ2-7; D is perhaps TRBD2 (6 bases). Germline V gives CDR1 MDHEN, CDR2 SYDVKM. This CDR3 has 15 amino acids. Between the trimmed V and J ends, which lost 3 bases and 1 base, there was a span of 13 bases. The CDR3 DNA reads TGTGCCAGCAGTTTGGAGTCTAGCGATTCCTACGAGCAGTACTTC. Translated: CASSLESSDSYEQYF.

The chain carries TRBV7-8 and TRBJ2-5; the match to TRBD2 covers 9 bases. The V gene's germline CDR1 is SGHVS and CDR2 FQNEAQ. Trimming at V came to 5 bases and at J to 0 bases, leaving 7 bases not matched to a gene. The CDR3 runs 16 residues. The CDR3 nucleotides read TGTGCCAGCAGCCCCCGGACTAGCGCCAACCAAGAGACCCAGTACTTC. This gives the protein CASSPRTSANQETQYF.

The chain combines TRBV6-1 with TRBJ1-2, with 7 bases identical to TRBD1. Germline V gene lookup returns CDR1 MNHNS and CDR2 SASEGT. V dropped 6 bases and J dropped 2; count of bases not matched to a gene: 3. The CDR3 has 13 amino acids. The DNA of the CDR3 is TGTGCCAGCAGGACAGGGACCAACTATGGCTACACCTTC. Protein product: CASRTGTNYGYTF.

This CDR3 is CASSPDSRVETQYF. The DNA for the CDR3 is TGTGCCAGCAGCCCCGACAGTCGGGTAGAGACCCAGTACTTC. J is TRBJ2-5 and V is TRBV5-4; TRBD1 is a possible D gene (5 bases). Germline loops: CDR1 SGHNT, CDR2 YYREEE (reference sequence). With 4 bases removed from V and 4 bases from J, the gap between germline ends came to 14 bases. The CDR3 contains 14 residues.

V usage is TRBV6-4 and J usage is TRBJ1-5; TRBD1 aligns across 7 bases. Germline lookup yields CDR1 MRHNA and CDR2 SNTAGT. The length of the CDR3 is 13 residues. V was pared by 6 bases and J by 5 bases, with 4 bases of the junction left unmatched. CDR3 protein: CASSADRDQPQHF. CDR3 nucleotides: TGTGCCAGCAGCGCCGACAGGGATCAGCCCCAGCATTTT.

This clone is a singleton in its sample. The chain carries TRBV28 and TRBJ1-1; 8 nucleotides match TRBD1. The CDR3 spans 14 residues. V shed 6 bases and J 2 bases; nucleotides not matched to a gene: 5. The germline gives CDR1 MDHEN, CDR2 SYDVKM. CDR3 region: CASRTTGGNTEAFF. In DNA form, the CDR3 reads TGTGCCAGCAGGACCACAGGGGGAAACACTGAAGCTTTCTTT.

The genes are TRBV7-3 and TRBJ2-1; possibly TRBD2 for D (6 bases). The germline CDR1 and CDR2 sequences are SGHTA and FQGTGA. The CDR3 has 13 amino acids. Trimming took off 3 bases at V and 8 bases at J, with 11 bases between the two ends. The CDR3 loop reads CASSFILADEQFF. The CDR3 DNA follows: TGTGCCAGCAGCTTCATACTAGCAGATGAGCAGTTCTTC.

This chain connects TRBV7-3 to TRBJ2-2; a possible D gene is TRBD2 (5 bases). The germline V and J ends were trimmed by 1 base and 4 bases, with 13 bases remaining between them. Per the germline V gene, CDR1 is SGHTA and CDR2 is FQGTGA. This CDR3 has 16 amino acids. The DNA of the CDR3 is TGTGCCAGCAGCTTAATGGCGGGTTCGAGCACCGGGGAGCTGTTTTTT. It translates to CASSLMAGSSTGELFF.

Note on this clone: Sequence at one end of the junction differs from germline and may be a read error. Other DNA sequences within the sample encode an identical CDR3. The chain employs TRBV11-2 and TRBJ2-7, with TRBD1 matching 9 bases. Germline lookup yields CDR1 SGHAT and CDR2 FQNNGV. The CDR3 covers 13 residues. The DNA of the CDR3 is TGTGCCAGCAGCTTAGAACAGGGGGCAGAGCAGTACTTT. The encoded protein is CASSLEQGAEQYF.

About this clone itself: At one boundary the junction diverges from the germline segment, which might be a read error. Additional DNA sequences in this sample encode the identical CDR3. The V call is TRBV7-9, the J call TRBJ1-1; 7 nucleotides match TRBD1. Looked up from germline, CDR1 is SEHNR and CDR2 is FQNEAQ (reference sequence). This CDR3 contains 14 residues. The CDR3, as DNA: TGTGCCAGCAGCTTATTCGACAGGGACACTGAAGCTTTCTTC. Translated: CASSLFDRDTEAFF.

CDR3 in amino acids: CSVVFQGDTQYF. The CDR3 nucleotides read TGCAGCGTCGTATTCCAGGGTGATACGCAGTATTTT. V gene TRBV29-1 combines with J gene TRBJ2-3; D is perhaps TRBD1 (5 bases). Looked up from germline, CDR1 is SQVTM and CDR2 is ANQGSEA. The CDR3 contains 12 residues. Trimming cost V 6 bases and J 6 bases, with 13 bases left between them.

A few counts support this clone. The J gene is TRBJ2-3, the V gene TRBV4-1; D unclear. V was pared by 0 bases and J by 2 bases, with 6 bases between. The CDR3 has 14 residues. Germline V gene sequence: CDR1 MGHRA, CDR2 YSYEKL. The CDR3 sequence: CASSQDRATDTQYF. Written as DNA, the CDR3 is TGCGCCAGCAGCCAAGATCGGGCCACAGATACGCAGTATTTT.

The J gene is TRBJ1-5, the V gene TRBV6-6, with D possibly matching TRBD1 (5 bases). CDR1 MNHNY and CDR2 SVGAGI come from the germline V gene (reference sequence). V was shortened by 5 bases and J by 4 bases, with 12 bases between the two germline ends. The length of the CDR3 is 14 residues. CDR3 sequence reads: CASSDRDLNQPQHF. In nucleotides, the CDR3 is TGTGCCAGCAGTGACCGGGACCTTAATCAGCCCCAGCATTTT.

The chain joins TRBV5-1 to TRBJ2-2; 7 bases align to TRBD2. Trimming at V came to 4 bases and at J to 4 bases, leaving 13 bases not matched to a gene. In germline, CDR1 is SGHRS, CDR2 YFSETQ. The CDR3 loop spans 17 amino acids. The CDR3 protein is CASSPSIVREITGELFF. The CDR3 DNA sequence: TGCGCCAGCAGCCCCTCTATTGTGCGGGAGATCACCGGGGAGCTGTTTTTT.

On this clone: Other nucleotide sequences in the sample specify the same CDR3. The chain has TRBV7-2 and TRBJ2-7; D call uncertain. The germline V and J ends were trimmed by 1 base and 0 bases, with 7 bases remaining between them. CDR1 is SGHTA and CDR2 is FQGNSA in the germline V gene. This CDR3 is 14 amino acids long. CDR3 nucleotide sequence: TGTGCCAGCAGCTTAGACCGAAGCTCCTACGAGCAGTACTTC. The encoded protein is CASSLDRSSYEQYF.

The chain is built from TRBV7-8 and TRBJ2-7; D could derive from TRBD1 or TRBD2 (6 bases each). The CDR3 has 16 amino acids. Germline V gene lookup returns CDR1 SGHVS and CDR2 FQNEAQ. Trimming stripped 4 bases from V and 4 bases from J, with 20 bases between. Here the CDR3 reads CASSSGGHSTQYEQYF. The CDR3 DNA follows: TGTGCCAGCAGCTCCGGGGGACATTCAACCCAATACGAGCAGTACTTC.

This CDR3 is CASTHPGYSNQPQHF. CDR3 nucleotides: TGCGCCAGCACCCATCCGGGGTATAGCAATCAGCCCCAGCATTTT. This chain links TRBV5-1 with TRBJ1-5; no definite D call. The CDR3 contains 15 residues. Germline V gives CDR1 SGHRS, CDR2 YFSETQ. V was pared by 6 bases and J by 0 bases, with 13 bases between.

The V and J genes are TRBV11-2 and TRBJ2-1; D unclear. The V and J ends lost 1 base and 5 bases respectively, with 9 bases between them. CDR1 SGHAT and CDR2 FQNNGV come from the germline V gene. The CDR3 consists of 14 residues. CDR3: CASSLAGRHNEQFF. For the CDR3, the DNA is TGTGCCAGCAGCTTAGCCGGGCGACACAATGAGCAGTTCTTC.

This sequence joins TRBV30 and TRBJ1-1; possible D gene TRBD1, 5 bases. There are 11 residues in the CDR3. Germline CDR1 is GTSNPN and CDR2 is SVGIG (reference sequence). With 0 bases removed from V and 9 bases from J, the gap between germline ends came to 8 bases. The CDR3 DNA reads as TGTGCCTGGAGTGTAAGGGGACAAGCTTTCTTT. It specifies CAWSVRGQAFF.

The genes are TRBV5-1 and TRBJ1-1, with 7 bases matching TRBD1. The ends lost 4 bases at V and 3 bases at J; junction bases unmatched: 9. Germline loops: CDR1 SGHRS, CDR2 YFSETQ. The CDR3 contains 15 residues. This chain's CDR3 is CASSRTDREHTEAFF. CDR3 coding DNA: TGCGCCAGCAGCCGAACCGACAGGGAACACACTGAAGCTTTCTTT.

The chain carries TRBV5-1 and TRBJ2-2; D ambiguous. V was trimmed by 1 base and J by 2 bases, leaving 6 bases between them. Germline V gene data show CDR1 as SGHRS and CDR2 as YFSETQ. The CDR3 totals 14 residues. The CDR3 DNA follows: TGCGCCAGCAGCTTGTTGGGAAACACCGGGGAGCTGTTTTTT. Its protein product is CASSLLGNTGELFF. Variable domain in full (rest from reference TRBV5-1 and TRBJ2-2): KAGVTQTPRYLIKTRGQQVTLSCSPISGHRSVSWYQQTPGQGLQFLFEYFSETQRNKGNFPGRFSGRQFSNSRSEMNVSTLELGDSALYLCASSLLGNTGELFFGEGSRLTVL.

The CDR3: CASTVAGEETQYF. CDR3 sequence (DNA): TGTGCCAGCACGGTAGCGGGAGAAGAGACCCAGTACTTC. This chain uses TRBV7-9 with TRBJ2-5; 9 bases line up with TRBD2. This CDR3 is built from 13 residues. Trimming removed 7 bases from V and 3 bases from J; junction bases left unmatched: 3. CDR1 is SEHNR and CDR2 is FQNEAQ in the germline V gene (reference sequence).

This clone came up once. The chain couples TRBV7-5 to TRBJ2-7; TRBD2 is the table's D call, not checked against the DNA. TRBV7-5 is recorded as a pseudogene. This CDR3 has 16 residues. For the CDR3, the DNA is TGTGCCAGAAGCCGAGGGACTAGCGAGAGCTCCTACGAGCAGTACTTC. Protein sequence: CARSRGTSESSYEQYF.

This chain joins TRBV5-1 and TRBJ2-3; TRBD2 agrees at 7 bases. Looked up from germline, CDR1 is SGHRS and CDR2 is YFSETQ. This CDR3 has 16 residues. J gave up 2 bases and V 0 bases, and 6 bases lay outside the gene matches. CDR3 protein: CASSLAGGLDTDTQYF. Written as DNA, the CDR3 is TGCGCCAGCAGCTTGGCCGGGGGGTTGGACACAGATACGCAGTATTTT.

The gene calls are TRBV19 and TRBJ2-1; TRBD1 matches at 7 bases. The junction had 9 bases not matched to a gene; V was cut back by 1 base and J by 6 bases. CDR3 length: 16 residues. Germline CDR1 is LNHDA and CDR2 is SQIVND (reference sequence). In nucleotides, the CDR3 is TGTGCCAGTAGTATAGGGGGGCTAGCAGGGGGCAATGAGCAGTTCTTC. Translated, it gives CASSIGGLAGGNEQFF.

The V call is TRBV5-6, the J call TRBJ2-7; D tentatively fits TRBD1 or TRBD2 (7 bases each). V gave up 4 bases and J gave up 1 base, with 15 bases separating them. CDR1 is SGHDT, CDR2 YYEEEE, per germline. The CDR3 spans 15 residues. This chain's CDR3 is CASSRRQGGSYEQYF. The CDR3 DNA sequence: TGTGCCAGCAGCAGGAGACAGGGAGGGTCCTACGAGCAGTACTTC.

The CDR3, as DNA: TGTGCCAGCAGATTGGGACAGGGCTACACTGAAGCTTTCTTT. Protein: CASRLGQGYTEAFF. The chain links TRBV28 to TRBJ1-1; 9 nucleotides align to TRBD1. V dropped 6 bases and J dropped 3; count of bases not matched to a gene: 5. The V gene's germline CDR1 is MDHEN and CDR2 SYDVKM. This CDR3 spans 14 amino acids. The full variable domain, rest sourced from reference TRBV28 and TRBJ1-1, is DVKVTQSSRYLVKRTGEKVFLECVQDMDHENMFWYRQDPGLGLRLIYFSYDVKMKEKGDIPEGYSVSREKKERFSLILESASTNQTSMYLCASRLGQGYTEAFFGQGTRLTVV.

This clone was seen once. The chain combines TRBV15 with TRBJ2-5; TRBD1 agrees at 10 bases. V lost 4 bases, J lost 5 bases, and 19 bases stayed unmatched. CDR3 size: 19 residues. Germline CDR1 reads LNHNV; CDR2 reads YYDKDF (reference sequence). The CDR3 DNA sequence: TGTGCCACCAGCACCTCCCGAGGTGTGGGACAGGGGCAACCGGAGACCCAGTACTTC. As protein: CATSTSRGVGQGQPETQYF.